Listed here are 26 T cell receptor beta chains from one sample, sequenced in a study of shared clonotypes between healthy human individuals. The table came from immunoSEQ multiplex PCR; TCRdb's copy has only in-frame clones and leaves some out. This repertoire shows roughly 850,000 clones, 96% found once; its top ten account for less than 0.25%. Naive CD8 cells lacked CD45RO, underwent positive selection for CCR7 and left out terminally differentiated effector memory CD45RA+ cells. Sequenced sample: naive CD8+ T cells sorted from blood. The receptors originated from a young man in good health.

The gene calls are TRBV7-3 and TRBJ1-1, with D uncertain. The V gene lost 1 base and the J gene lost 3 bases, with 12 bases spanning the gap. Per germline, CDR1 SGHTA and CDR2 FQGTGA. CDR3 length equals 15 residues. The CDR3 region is CASSLMAGEHTEAFF. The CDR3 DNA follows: TGTGCCAGCAGCTTAATGGCAGGCGAGCACACTGAAGCTTTCTTT.

Here the CDR3 DNA reads TGTGCCAGCAGTCCAATAGGGACGGCCACTAATGAGCAGTTCTTC. Its translation is CASSPIGTATNEQFF. The V call is TRBV27, the J call TRBJ2-1; D might be TRBD1 or TRBD2, each matching 5 bases. This CDR3 is built from 15 residues. The germline V and J ends were trimmed by 5 bases and 7 bases, with 18 bases remaining between them. Per germline, CDR1 MNHEY and CDR2 SMNVEV (reference sequence).

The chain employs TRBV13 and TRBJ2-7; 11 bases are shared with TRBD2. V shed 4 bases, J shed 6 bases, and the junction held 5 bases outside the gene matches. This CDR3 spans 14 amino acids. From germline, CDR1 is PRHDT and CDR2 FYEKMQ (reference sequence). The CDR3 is CASSSVAGGSEQYF. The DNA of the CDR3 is TGTGCCAGCAGCTCCGTAGCGGGGGGGAGCGAGCAGTACTTC.

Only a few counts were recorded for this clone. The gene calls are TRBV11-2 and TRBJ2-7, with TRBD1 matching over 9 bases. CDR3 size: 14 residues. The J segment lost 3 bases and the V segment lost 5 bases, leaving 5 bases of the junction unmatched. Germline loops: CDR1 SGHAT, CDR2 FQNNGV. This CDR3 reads CASSVPGQGYEQYF. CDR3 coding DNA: TGTGCCAGCAGCGTCCCGGGACAGGGCTACGAGCAGTACTTC.

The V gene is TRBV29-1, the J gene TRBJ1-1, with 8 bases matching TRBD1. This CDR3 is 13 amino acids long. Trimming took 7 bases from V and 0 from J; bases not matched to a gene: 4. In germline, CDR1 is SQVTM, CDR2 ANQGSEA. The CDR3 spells CSAGDRLNTEAFF. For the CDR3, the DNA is TGCAGCGCGGGGGACAGGTTGAACACTGAAGCTTTCTTT.

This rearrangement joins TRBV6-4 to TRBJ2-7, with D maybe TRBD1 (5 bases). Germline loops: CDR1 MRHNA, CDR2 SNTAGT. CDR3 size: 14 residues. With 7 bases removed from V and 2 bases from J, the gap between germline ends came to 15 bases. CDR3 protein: CASKRGIEAYEQYF. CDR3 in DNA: TGTGCCAGCAAAAGGGGCATTGAGGCCTACGAGCAGTACTTC.

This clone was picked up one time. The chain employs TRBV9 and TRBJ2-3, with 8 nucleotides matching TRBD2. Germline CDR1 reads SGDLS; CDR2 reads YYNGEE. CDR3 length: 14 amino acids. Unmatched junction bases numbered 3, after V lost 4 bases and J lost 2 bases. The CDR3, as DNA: TGTGCCAGCAGCCCGGGGGGGGTCACAGATACGCAGTATTTT. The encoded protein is CASSPGGVTDTQYF.

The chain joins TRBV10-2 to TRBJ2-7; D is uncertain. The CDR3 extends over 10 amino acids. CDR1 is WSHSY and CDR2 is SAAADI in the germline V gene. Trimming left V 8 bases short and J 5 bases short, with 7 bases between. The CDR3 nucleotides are TGCGCCAGCGAGAGCGACGAGCAGTACTTC. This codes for CASESDEQYF.

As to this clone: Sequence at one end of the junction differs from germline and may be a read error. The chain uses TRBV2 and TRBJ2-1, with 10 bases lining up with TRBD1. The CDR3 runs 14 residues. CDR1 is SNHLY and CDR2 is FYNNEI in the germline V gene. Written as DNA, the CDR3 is TGTGCCAGCACCTCGGACAGGGGGTACATTGAGCAGTTCTTC. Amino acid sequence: CASTSDRGYIEQFF. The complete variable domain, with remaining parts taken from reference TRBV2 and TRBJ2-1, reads EPEVTQTPSHQVTQMGQEVILRCVPISNHLYFYWYRQILGQKVEFLVSFYNNEISEKSEIFDDQFSVERPDGSNFTLKIRSTKLEDSAMYFCASTSDRGYIEQFFGPGTRLTVL.

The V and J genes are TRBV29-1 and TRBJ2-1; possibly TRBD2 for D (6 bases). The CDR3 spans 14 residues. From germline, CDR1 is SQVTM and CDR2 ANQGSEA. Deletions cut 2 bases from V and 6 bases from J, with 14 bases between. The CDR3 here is CSVERLTSPNEQFF. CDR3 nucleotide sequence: TGCAGCGTTGAAAGGTTAACTAGCCCCAATGAGCAGTTCTTC.

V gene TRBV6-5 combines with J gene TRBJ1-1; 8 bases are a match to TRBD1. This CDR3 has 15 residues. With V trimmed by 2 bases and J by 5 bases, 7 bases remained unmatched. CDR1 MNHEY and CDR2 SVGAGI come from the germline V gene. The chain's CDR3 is CASSYGNRGVTEAFF. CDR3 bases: TGTGCCAGCAGTTACGGAAACAGGGGGGTGACTGAAGCTTTCTTT.

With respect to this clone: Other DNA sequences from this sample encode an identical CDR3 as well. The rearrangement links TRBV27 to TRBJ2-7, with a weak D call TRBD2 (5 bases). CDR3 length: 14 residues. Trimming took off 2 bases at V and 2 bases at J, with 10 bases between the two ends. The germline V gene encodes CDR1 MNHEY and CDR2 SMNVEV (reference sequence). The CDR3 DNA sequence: TGTGCCAGCAGTTTAGGTCGCGGGCCCTACGAGCAGTACTTC. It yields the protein CASSLGRGPYEQYF.

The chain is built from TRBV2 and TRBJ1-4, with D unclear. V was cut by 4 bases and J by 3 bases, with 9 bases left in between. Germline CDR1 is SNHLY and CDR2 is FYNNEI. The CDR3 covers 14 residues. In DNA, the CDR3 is TGTGCCAGCAGTGGGGTTTTCTCTAATGAAAAACTGTTTTTT. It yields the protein CASSGVFSNEKLFF.

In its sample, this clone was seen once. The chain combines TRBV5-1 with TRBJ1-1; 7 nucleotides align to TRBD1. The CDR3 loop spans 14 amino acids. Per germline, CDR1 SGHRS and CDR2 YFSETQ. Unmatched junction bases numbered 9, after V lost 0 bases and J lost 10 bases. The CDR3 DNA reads TGCGCCAGCAGCTTGGGCACAGGGGAGGTTGGAGCTTTCTTT. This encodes CASSLGTGEVGAFF.

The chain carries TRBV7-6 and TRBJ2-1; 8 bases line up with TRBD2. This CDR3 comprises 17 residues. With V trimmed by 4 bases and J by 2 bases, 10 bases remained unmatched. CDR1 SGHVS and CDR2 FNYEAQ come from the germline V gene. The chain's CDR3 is CASSSPTSGGAYNEQFF. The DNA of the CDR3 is TGTGCCAGCAGCTCCCCCACCAGCGGGGGAGCCTACAATGAGCAGTTCTTC. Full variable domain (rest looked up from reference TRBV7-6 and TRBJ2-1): GAGVSQSPRYKVTKRGQDVALRCDPISGHVSLYWYRQALGQGPEFLTYFNYEAQQDKSGLPNDRFSAERPEGSISTLTIQRTEQRDSAMYRCASSSPTSGGAYNEQFFGPGTRLTVL.

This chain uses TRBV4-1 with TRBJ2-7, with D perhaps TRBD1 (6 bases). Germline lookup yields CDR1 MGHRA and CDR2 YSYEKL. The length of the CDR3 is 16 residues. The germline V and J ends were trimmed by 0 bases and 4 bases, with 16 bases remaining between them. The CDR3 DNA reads TGCGCCAGCAGCCAAGAATATAGGGGGAGCCTATACGAGCAGTACTTC. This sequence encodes CASSQEYRGSLYEQYF.

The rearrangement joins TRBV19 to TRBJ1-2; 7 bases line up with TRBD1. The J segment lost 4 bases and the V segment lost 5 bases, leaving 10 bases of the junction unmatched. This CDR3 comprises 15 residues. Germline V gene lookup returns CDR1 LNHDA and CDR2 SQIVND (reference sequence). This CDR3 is CASSRPATGIYGYTF. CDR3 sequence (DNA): TGTGCCAGTAGTCGTCCGGCGACAGGGATCTATGGCTACACCTTC.

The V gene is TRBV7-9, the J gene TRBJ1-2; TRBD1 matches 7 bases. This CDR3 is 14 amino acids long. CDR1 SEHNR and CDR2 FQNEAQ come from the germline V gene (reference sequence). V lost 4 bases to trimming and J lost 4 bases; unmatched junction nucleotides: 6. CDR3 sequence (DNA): TGTGCCAGCAGCTCCCAGGGGGTGGGCTATGGCTACACCTTC. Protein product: CASSSQGVGYGYTF.

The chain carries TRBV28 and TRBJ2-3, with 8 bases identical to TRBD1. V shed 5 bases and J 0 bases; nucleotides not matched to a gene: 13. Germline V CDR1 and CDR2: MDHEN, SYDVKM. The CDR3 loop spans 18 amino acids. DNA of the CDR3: TGTGCCAGCAGTCAAGCCGGGACAGGCCTCGAAAGCACAGATACGCAGTATTTT. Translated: CASSQAGTGLESTDTQYF.

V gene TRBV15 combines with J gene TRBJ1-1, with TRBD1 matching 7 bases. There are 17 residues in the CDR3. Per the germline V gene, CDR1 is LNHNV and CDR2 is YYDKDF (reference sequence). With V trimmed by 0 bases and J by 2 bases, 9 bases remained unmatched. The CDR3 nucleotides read TGTGCCACCAGCAGAGATCGATGGGACAGACAAAACACTGAAGCTTTCTTT. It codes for CATSRDRWDRQNTEAFF.

The DNA of the CDR3 is TGTGCCAGCAGTTTATCGCCTTGGGGACCCGACAATGAGCAGTTCTTC. It translates to CASSLSPWGPDNEQFF. The J gene is TRBJ2-1, the V gene TRBV27; D tentatively reads TRBD1 or TRBD2 (5 bases each). The germline CDR1 and CDR2 sequences are MNHEY and SMNVEV (reference sequence). V was shortened by 0 bases and J by 5 bases, with 14 bases between the two germline ends. CDR3 length equals 16 residues.

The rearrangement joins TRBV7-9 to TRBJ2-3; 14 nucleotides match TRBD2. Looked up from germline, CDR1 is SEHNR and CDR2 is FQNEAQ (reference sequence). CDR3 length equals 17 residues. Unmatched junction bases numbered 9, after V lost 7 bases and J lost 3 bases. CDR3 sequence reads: CASISMTSGRETDTQYF. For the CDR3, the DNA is TGTGCCAGCATCTCCATGACTAGCGGGAGGGAAACAGATACGCAGTATTTT.

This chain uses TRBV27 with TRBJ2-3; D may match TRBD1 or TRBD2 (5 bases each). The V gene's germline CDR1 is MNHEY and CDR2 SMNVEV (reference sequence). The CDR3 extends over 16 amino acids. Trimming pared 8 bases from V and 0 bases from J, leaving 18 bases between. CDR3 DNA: TGTGCCAGCGGCATAAGAGGGGCAGTAAGCACAGATACGCAGTATTTT. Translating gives CASGIRGAVSTDTQYF.

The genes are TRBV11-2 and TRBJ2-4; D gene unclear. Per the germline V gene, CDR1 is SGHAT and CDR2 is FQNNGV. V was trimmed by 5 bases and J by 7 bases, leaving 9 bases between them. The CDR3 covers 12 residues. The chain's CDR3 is CASSTARNIQYF. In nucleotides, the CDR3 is TGTGCCAGCAGCACAGCTCGGAACATTCAGTACTTC.

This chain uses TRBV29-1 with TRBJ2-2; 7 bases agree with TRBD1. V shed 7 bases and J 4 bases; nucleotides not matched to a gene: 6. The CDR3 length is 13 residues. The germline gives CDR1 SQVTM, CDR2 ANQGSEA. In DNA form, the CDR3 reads TGCAGCGAACCGGGACAGTTCACCGGGGAGCTGTTTTTT. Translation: CSEPGQFTGELFF.

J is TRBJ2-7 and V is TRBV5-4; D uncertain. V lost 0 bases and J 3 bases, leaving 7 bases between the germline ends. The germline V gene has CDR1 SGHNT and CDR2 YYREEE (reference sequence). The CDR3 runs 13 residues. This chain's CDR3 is CASSLAPDYEQYF. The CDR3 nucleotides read TGTGCCAGCAGCTTGGCCCCAGACTACGAGCAGTACTTC.